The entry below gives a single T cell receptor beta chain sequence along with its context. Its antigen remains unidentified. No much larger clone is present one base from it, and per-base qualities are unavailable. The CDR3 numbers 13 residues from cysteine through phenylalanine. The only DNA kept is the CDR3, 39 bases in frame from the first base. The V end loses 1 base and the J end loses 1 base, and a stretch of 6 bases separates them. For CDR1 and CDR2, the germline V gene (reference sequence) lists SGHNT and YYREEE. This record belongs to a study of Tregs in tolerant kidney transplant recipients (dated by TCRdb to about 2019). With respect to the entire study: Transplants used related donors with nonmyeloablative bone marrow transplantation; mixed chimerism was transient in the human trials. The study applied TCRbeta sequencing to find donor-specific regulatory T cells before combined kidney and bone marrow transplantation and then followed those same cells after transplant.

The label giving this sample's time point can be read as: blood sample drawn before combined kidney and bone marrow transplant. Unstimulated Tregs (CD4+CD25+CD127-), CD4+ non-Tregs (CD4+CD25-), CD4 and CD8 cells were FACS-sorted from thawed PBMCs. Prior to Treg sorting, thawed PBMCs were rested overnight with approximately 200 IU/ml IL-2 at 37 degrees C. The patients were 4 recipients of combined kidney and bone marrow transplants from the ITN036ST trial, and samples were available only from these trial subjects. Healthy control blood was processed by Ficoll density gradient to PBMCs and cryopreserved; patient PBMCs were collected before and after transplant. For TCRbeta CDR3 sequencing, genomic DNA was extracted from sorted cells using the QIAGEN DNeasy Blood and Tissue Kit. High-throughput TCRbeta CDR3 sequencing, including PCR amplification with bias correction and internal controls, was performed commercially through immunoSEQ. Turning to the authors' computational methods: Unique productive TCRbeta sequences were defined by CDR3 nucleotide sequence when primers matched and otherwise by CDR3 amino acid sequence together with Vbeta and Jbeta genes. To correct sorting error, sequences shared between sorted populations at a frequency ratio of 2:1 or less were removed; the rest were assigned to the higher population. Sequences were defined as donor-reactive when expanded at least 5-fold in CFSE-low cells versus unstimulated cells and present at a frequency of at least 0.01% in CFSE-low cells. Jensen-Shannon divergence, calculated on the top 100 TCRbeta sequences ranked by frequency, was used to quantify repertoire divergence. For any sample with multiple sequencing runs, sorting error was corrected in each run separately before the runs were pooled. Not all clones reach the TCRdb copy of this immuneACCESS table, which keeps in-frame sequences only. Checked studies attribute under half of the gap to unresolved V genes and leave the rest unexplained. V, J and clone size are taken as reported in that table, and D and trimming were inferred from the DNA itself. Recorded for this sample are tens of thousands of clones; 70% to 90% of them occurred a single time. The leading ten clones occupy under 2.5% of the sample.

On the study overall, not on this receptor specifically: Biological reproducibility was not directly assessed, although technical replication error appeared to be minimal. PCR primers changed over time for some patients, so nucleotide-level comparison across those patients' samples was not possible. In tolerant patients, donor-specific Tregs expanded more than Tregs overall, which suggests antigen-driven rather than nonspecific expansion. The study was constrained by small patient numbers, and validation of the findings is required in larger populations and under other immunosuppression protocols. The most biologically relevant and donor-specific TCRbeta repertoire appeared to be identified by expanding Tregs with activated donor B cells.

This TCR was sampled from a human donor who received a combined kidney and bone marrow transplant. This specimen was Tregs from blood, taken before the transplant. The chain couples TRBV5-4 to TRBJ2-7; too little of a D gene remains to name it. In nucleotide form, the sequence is TGTGCCAGCAGCTTGTACGGGTCCTACGAGCAGTACTTC. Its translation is CASSLYGSYEQYF. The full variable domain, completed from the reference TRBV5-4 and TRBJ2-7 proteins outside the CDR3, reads ETGVTQSPTHLIKTRGQQVTLRCSSQSGHNTVSWYQQALGQGPQFIFQYYREEENGRGNFPPRFSGLQFPNYSSELNVNALELDDSALYLCASSLYGSYEQYFGPGTRLTVT.